What follows describes a single T cell receptor beta chain. The antigen remains unidentified. Germline lookup yields CDR1 SGHAT and CDR2 FQNNGV. The CDR3 is made up of 16 amino acids. Losses at the gene ends were 3 bases for V and 0 bases for J; bases not matched to a gene: 6. 5'RACE with constant-segment primers yielded barcoded, UMI-tagged TCR alpha and TCR beta cDNA libraries. TCRdb processed the 5' RACE reads anew with MiXCR; each CDR3 protein has one entry. Among 300,000 to 400,000 distinct CDR3 sequences listed, 28% were seen once. This entry belongs to a study of T-cell memory formation after mild COVID-19. For the study at large: Clusters were largely donor specific. The study, taken as a whole, reports: Pre-infection memory held some responding clones, suggesting pre-existing cross-reactive T cells responded. Clones contracting across day 15 to 85 had a balanced CD4/CD8 profile; later expanding clones leaned CD4+.

The sequenced material came from PBMCs or a T cell subset sorted from them (not recorded which). V gene TRBV11-2 combines with J gene TRBJ2-3; 7 nucleotides match TRBD2. This TCR derives from an adult woman who had mild COVID-19 (a few samples of this study predate the infection). Cell type and time point are not known. CDR3 bases: TGTGCCAGCAGCTTCCTAGCGGTTTCGAGCACAGATACGCAGTATTTT. Protein sequence: CASSFLAVSSTDTQYF.